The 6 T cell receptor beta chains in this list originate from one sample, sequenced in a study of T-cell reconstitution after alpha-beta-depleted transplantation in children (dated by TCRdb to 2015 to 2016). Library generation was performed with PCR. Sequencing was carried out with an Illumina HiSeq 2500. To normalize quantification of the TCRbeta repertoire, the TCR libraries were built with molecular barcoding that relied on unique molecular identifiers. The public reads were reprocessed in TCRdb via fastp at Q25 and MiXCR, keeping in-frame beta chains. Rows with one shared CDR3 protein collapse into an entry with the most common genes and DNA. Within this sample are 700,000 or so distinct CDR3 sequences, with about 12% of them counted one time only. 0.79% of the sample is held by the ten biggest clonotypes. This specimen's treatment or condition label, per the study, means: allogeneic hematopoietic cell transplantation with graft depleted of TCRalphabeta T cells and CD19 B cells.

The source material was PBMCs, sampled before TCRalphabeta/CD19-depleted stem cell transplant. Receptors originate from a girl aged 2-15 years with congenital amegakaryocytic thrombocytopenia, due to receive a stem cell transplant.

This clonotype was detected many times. CDR3 bases: TGTGCCAGCAGCTTCGGAATTGGGGACTCAGATACGCAGTATTTT. Its translation is CASSFGIGDSDTQYF. The V and J genes are TRBV5-6 and TRBJ2-3; a possible D gene is TRBD2 (6 bases). V was cut by 2 bases and J by 4 bases, with 14 bases left in between. CDR1 is SGHDT, CDR2 YYEEEE, per germline. This CDR3 is built from 15 residues. The full variable domain, rest sourced from reference TRBV5-6 and TRBJ2-3, is DAGVTQSPTHLIKTRGQQVTLRCSPKSGHDTVSWYQQALGQGPQFIFQYYEEEERQRGNFPDRFSGHQFPNYSSELNVNALLLGDSALYLCASSFGIGDSDTQYFGPGTRLTVL.

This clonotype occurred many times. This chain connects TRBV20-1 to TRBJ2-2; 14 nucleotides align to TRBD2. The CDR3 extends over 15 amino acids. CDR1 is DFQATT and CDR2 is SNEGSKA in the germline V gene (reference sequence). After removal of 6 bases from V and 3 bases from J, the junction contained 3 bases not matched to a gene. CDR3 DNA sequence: TGCAGTGCCCAGGGACTAGCGGGAGACACCGGGGAGCTGTTTTTT. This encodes CSAQGLAGDTGELFF.

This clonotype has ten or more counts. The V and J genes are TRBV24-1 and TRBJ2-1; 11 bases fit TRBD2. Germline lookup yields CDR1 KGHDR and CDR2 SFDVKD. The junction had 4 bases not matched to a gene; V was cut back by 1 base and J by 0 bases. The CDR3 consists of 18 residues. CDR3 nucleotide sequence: TGTGCCACCAGTGATTTCTATAGCGGGAGGGCCTCCTACAATGAGCAGTTCTTC. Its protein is CATSDFYSGRASYNEQFF.

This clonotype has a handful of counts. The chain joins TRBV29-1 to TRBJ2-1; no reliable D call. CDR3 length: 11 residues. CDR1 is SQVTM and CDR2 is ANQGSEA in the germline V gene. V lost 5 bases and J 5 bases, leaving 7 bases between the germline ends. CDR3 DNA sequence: TGCAGCGTTCATAGAAACAATGAGCAGTTCTTC. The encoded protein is CSVHRNNEQFF.

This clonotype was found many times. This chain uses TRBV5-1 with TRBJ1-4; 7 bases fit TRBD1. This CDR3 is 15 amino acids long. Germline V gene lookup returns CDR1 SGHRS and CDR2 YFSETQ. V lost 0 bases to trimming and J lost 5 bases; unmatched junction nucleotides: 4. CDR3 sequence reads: CASSLGQGRNEKLFF. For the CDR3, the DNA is TGCGCCAGCAGCTTGGGACAGGGTCGGAATGAAAAACTGTTTTTT.

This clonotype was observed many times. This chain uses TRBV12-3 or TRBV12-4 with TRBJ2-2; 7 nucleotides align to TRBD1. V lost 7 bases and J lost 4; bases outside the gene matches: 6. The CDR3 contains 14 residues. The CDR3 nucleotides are TGTGCCAGCACCCCCGACAGGGTCACCGGGGAGCTGTTTTTT. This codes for CASTPDRVTGELFF.